This paragraph covers one TCR beta chain sequence. Its antigen is unidentified. This record belongs to a study of cytomegalovirus exposure and HLA in healthy donors. Broader study findings: According to the study, some 160 TCR beta chains were cytomegalovirus-associated. In a later analysis, a missense DCLRE1C variant was linked to TCR beta V- and J-gene trimming.

PCR used 60 Vbeta primers and 13 Jbeta primers. TCRdb keeps only in-frame clones here, not all; method: immunoSEQ multiplex PCR. The table shows 150,000 to 200,000 clones, with 60% to 80% occurring only once. Trimming took off 3 bases at V and 0 bases at J, with 11 bases between the two ends. Germline V CDR1 and CDR2: SGHTS, YDEGEE. This CDR3 comprises 15 residues. This receptor was identified in a woman aged 40-49 years in good health and CMV-seronegative. The rearrangement uses TRBV5-8 and TRBJ2-3; maybe TRBD1 (5 bases). The sample taken for sequencing was PBMCs. The DNA of the CDR3 is TGTGCCAGCAGCTCGAGACAGAGCAGCACAGATACGCAGTATTTT. Translating it yields CASSSRQSSTDTQYF.